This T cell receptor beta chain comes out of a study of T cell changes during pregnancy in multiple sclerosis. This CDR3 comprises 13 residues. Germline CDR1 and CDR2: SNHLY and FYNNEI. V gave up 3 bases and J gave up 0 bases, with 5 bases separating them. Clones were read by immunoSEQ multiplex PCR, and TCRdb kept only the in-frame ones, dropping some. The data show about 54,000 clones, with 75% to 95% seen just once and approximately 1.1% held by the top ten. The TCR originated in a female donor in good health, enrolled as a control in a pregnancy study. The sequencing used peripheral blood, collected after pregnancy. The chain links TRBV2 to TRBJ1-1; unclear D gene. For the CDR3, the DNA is TGTGCCAGCAGTGACGGTATGAACACTGAAGCTTTCTTT. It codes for CASSDGMNTEAFF. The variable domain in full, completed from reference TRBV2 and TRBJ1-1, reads EPEVTQTPSHQVTQMGQEVILRCVPISNHLYFYWYRQILGQKVEFLVSFYNNEISEKSEIFDDQFSVERPDGSNFTLKIRSTKLEDSAMYFCASSDGMNTEAFFGQGTRLTVV.